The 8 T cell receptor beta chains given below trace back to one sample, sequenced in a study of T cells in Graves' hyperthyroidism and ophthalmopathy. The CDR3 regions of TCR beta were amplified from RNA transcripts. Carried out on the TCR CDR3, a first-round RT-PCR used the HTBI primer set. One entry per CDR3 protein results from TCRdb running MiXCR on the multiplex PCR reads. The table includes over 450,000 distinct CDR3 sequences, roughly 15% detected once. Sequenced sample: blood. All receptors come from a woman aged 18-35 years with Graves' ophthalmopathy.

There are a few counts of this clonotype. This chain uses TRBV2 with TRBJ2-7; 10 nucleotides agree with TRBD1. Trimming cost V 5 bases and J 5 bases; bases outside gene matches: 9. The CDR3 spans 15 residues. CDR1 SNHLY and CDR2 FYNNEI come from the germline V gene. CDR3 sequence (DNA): TGTGCCAGCAGTCAAGACAGGGGGCGCCGGAACGAGCAGTACTTC. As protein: CASSQDRGRRNEQYF.

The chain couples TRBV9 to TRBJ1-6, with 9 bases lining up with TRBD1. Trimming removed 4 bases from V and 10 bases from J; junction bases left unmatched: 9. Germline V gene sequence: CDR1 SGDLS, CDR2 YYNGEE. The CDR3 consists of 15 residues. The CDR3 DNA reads TGTGCCAGCAGCCGGTCGACCGACAGGGGGTCACCCCTCCACTTT. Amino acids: CASSRSTDRGSPLHF.

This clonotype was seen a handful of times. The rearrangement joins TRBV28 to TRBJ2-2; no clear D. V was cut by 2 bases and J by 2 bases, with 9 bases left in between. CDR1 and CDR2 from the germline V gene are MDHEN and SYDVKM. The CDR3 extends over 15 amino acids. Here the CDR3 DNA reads TGTGCCAGCAGTTTAAGGCAATTAAACACCGGGGAGCTGTTTTTT. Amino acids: CASSLRQLNTGELFF.

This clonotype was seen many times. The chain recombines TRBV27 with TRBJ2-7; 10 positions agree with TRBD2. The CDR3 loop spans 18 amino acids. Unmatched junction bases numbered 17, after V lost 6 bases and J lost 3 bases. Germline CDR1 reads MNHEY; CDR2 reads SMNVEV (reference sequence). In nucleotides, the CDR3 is TGTGCCAGCAGGACAGGGAGCATAATAGCGGGAGGCCTCTACGAGCAGTACTTC. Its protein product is CASRTGSIIAGGLYEQYF.

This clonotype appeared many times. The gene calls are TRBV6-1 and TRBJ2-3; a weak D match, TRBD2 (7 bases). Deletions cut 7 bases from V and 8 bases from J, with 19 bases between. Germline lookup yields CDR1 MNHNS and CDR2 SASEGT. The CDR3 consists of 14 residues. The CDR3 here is CASTEGGGAGTQYF. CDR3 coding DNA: TGTGCCAGCACTGAGGGAGGGGGAGCGGGTACGCAGTATTTT.

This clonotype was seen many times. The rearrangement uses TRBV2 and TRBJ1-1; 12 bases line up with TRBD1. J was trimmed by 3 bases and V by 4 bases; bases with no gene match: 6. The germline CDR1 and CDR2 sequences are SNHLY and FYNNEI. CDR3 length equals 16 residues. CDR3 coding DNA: TGTGCCAGCAGTGCACCGGGACAGGGGGCTTACACTGAAGCTTTCTTT. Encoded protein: CASSAPGQGAYTEAFF. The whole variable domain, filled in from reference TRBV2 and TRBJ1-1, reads EPEVTQTPSHQVTQMGQEVILRCVPISNHLYFYWYRQILGQKVEFLVSFYNNEISEKSEIFDDQFSVERPDGSNFTLKIRSTKLEDSAMYFCASSAPGQGAYTEAFFGQGTRLTVV.

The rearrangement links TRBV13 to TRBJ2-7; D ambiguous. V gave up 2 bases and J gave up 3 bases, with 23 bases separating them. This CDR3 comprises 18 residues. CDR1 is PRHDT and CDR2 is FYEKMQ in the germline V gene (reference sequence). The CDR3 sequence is CASSLSSRRDPSDYEQYF. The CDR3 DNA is TGTGCCAGCAGCTTATCAAGTCGGCGAGACCCCAGCGACTACGAGCAGTACTTC.

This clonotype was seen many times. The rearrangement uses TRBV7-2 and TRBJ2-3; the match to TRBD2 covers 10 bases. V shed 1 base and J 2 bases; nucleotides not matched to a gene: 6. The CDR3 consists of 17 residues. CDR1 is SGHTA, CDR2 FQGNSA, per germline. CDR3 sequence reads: CASSLVPAGGPTDTQYF. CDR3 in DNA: TGTGCCAGCAGCTTAGTTCCAGCGGGAGGGCCCACAGATACGCAGTATTTT. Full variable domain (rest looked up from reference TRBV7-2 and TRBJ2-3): GAGVSQSPSNKVTEKGKDVELRCDPISGHTALYWYRQSLGQGLEFLIYFQGNSAPDKSGLPSDRFSAERTGGSVSTLTIQRTQQEDSAVYLCASSLVPAGGPTDTQYFGPGTRLTVL.